This record covers a single T cell receptor beta chain. The V end lost 8 bases, the J end lost 5 bases, and 15 bases lay between the germline ends. Germline values: CDR1 ENHRY, CDR2 SYGVKD. The CDR3 is made up of 13 amino acids. TCRdb analysed the RT-PCR reads with MiXCR anew, one entry per CDR3 protein. The sample has over 350,000 distinct CDR3 sequences, 15% to 20% seen once. The source of the sample is a study of patients and donors after allogeneic stem cell transplantation. The sequenced sample was blood, either unsorted or a sorted T cell fraction (not recorded which). The receptor comes from a human donor who was either an allogeneic HSCT recipient or a stem cell or donor lymphocyte infusion donor (not recorded which). It is not recorded whose cells these are; they may come from a transplant donor. The chain recombines TRBV10-3 with TRBJ1-1; weak D call: TRBD1 (5 bases). For the CDR3, the DNA is TGTGCCATCTCTTTGGGCGAGGGGACTGAAGCTTTCTTT. It encodes CAISLGEGTEAFF.